Below are 15 T cell receptor beta chains sequenced from a single sample in a study of shared clonotypes between healthy human individuals. Produced via immunoSEQ multiplex PCR; TCRdb's table is partial and in-frame only. The sample holds 550,000 to 700,000 clones, 60% to 75% seen once. The source material was memory CD4+ T cells sorted from blood. Subset reported: CD45RA-negative fraction. These receptors were obtained from a woman in her twenties or thirties in good health.

V and J are TRBV10-3 and TRBJ2-7; D is unresolved. V was cut by 10 bases and J by 5 bases, with 12 bases left in between. CDR1 and CDR2 from the germline V gene are ENHRY and SYGVKD. CDR3 size: 11 residues. The chain's CDR3 is CATSAADEQYF. CDR3 DNA sequence: TGTGCCACCTCGGCGGCGGACGAGCAGTACTTC.

The chain joins TRBV9 to TRBJ2-7; 8 bases map to TRBD1. Looked up from germline, CDR1 is SGDLS and CDR2 is YYNGEE. The CDR3 totals 13 residues. With V trimmed by 5 bases and J by 3 bases, 4 bases remained unmatched. The CDR3 region is CASRPTGGYEQYF. CDR3 nucleotides: TGTGCCAGCAGACCTACAGGGGGCTACGAGCAGTACTTC. Combining the CDR3 with reference TRBV9 and TRBJ2-7 gives the whole variable domain DSGVTQTPKHLITATGQRVTLRCSPRSGDLSVYWYQQSLDQGLQFLIQYYNGEERAKGNILERFSAQQFPDLHSELNLSSLELGDSALYFCASRPTGGYEQYFGPGTRLTVT.

This clone has ten or more counts. The chain combines TRBV4-1 with TRBJ1-3; D is ambiguous. CDR3 length equals 14 residues. Per germline, CDR1 MGHRA and CDR2 YSYEKL. V was cut by 0 bases and J by 4 bases, with 7 bases left in between. The CDR3 protein is CASSQDIDGNTIYF. CDR3 nucleotides: TGCGCCAGCAGCCAAGATATCGACGGAAACACCATATATTTT.

The chain couples TRBV11-3 to TRBJ2-7; D possibly corresponds to TRBD2 (7 bases). Trimming removed 5 bases from V and 6 bases from J, with 14 bases in between. CDR1 and CDR2 (germline): SGHNT, YENEEA. The CDR3 contains 13 residues. Here the CDR3 reads CASSVQGGLEQYF. CDR3 nucleotides: TGTGCCAGCAGCGTACAGGGAGGGCTCGAGCAGTACTTC.

The V call is TRBV7-2, the J call TRBJ2-1; D is unclear. The ends were cut back, 4 bases at V and 10 bases at J, with 17 bases in the middle. The CDR3 consists of 14 residues. Germline CDR1 and CDR2: SGHTA and FQGNSA. The CDR3 sequence: CASSSSLVQGEQFF. DNA for the CDR3: TGTGCCAGCAGCTCCTCCCTGGTGCAAGGGGAGCAGTTCTTC.

This clone was seen a few times. The chain employs TRBV10-1 and TRBJ2-2; no definite D call. Per germline, CDR1 WNHNN and CDR2 SYGVQD (reference sequence). Trimming pared 0 bases from V and 6 bases from J, leaving 8 bases between. CDR3 size: 14 residues. For the CDR3, the DNA is TGCGCCAGCAGTGAGTCTGAGTTTGCCGGGGAGCTGTTTTTT. Amino acid sequence: CASSESEFAGELFF.

In DNA form, the CDR3 reads TGTGCCAGCAGTGACCAATCTAGCGGGAGCTACAATGAGCAGTTCTTC. Translated: CASSDQSSGSYNEQFF. The chain uses TRBV6-4 and TRBJ2-1, with TRBD2 matching over 10 bases. The CDR3 covers 16 residues. Germline CDR1 is MRHNA and CDR2 is SNTAGT. The V gene end was trimmed by 2 bases and the J gene end by 3 bases; junction bases not matched to a gene: 4.

This sequence joins TRBV6-1 and TRBJ1-2; 8 bases map to TRBD1. With 3 bases clipped from V and 7 bases from J, the junction kept 13 bases outside the gene matches. This CDR3 region has 16 residues. Germline V CDR1 and CDR2: MNHNS, SASEGT. Here the CDR3 reads CASSDAQGQGASGYTF. The CDR3 nucleotides read TGTGCCAGCAGTGATGCCCAAGGGCAGGGGGCGTCTGGCTACACCTTC.

The rearrangement uses TRBV6-6 and TRBJ1-4, with 9 positions matching TRBD1. The V gene end was trimmed by 5 bases and the J gene end by 0 bases; junction bases not matched to a gene: 4. This CDR3 comprises 16 residues. The germline gives CDR1 MNHNY, CDR2 SVGAGI (reference sequence). The CDR3, as DNA: TGTGCCAGCAGTCACCGACAGGGGGCAACTAATGAAAAACTGTTTTTT. It is translated as CASSHRQGATNEKLFF.

This clone was recorded a few times. This sequence may be a read error, since a much larger clone differs from it by one base. The CDR3 DNA follows: TGTGCCAGCAGTTGGAATCAGCCCCAGCATTTT. Translating gives CASSWNQPQHF. The V gene is TRBV28, the J gene TRBJ1-5, with no clear D. The CDR3 length is 11 residues. Between the trimmed V and J ends, which lost 4 bases and 4 bases, there was a span of 2 bases. CDR1 MDHEN and CDR2 SYDVKM come from the germline V gene.

The chain has TRBV30 and TRBJ2-5; D is uncertain. The closer fit of TRBJ2-7 to the DNA end suggests the J call may be wrong. Germline V CDR1 and CDR2: GTSNPN, SVGIG (reference sequence). The CDR3 has 11 residues. DNA of the CDR3: TGTGCCTGGAGTGGGGTTTACGAGCAGTACTTC. Amino acid sequence: CAWSGVYEQYF.

This clone was found once. The chain uses TRBV6-5 and TRBJ2-7; 9 bases agree with TRBD1. With 0 bases clipped from V and 0 bases from J, the junction kept 3 bases outside the gene matches. The CDR3 loop spans 16 amino acids. Looked up from germline, CDR1 is MNHEY and CDR2 is SVGAGI. CDR3 bases: TGTGCCAGCAGTTACTCCGGGACAGGGACCTCCTACGAGCAGTACTTC. As protein: CASSYSGTGTSYEQYF.

This clone was seen only once. This rearrangement joins TRBV6-6 to TRBJ2-5; D could derive from TRBD1 or TRBD2 (5 bases each). Trimming cost V 3 bases and J 5 bases, with 16 bases left between them. This CDR3 contains 15 residues. Germline V gene data show CDR1 as MNHNY and CDR2 as SVGAGI (reference sequence). CDR3 sequence: CASSYIGLEGETQYF. CDR3 nucleotide sequence: TGTGCCAGCAGTTATATCGGATTAGAGGGGGAGACCCAGTACTTC.

This clone has a count of ten or more. The chain combines TRBV6-1 with TRBJ2-7; TRBD1 might be the D (7 bases). Germline V CDR1 and CDR2: MNHNS, SASEGT. Trimming took off 6 bases at V and 3 bases at J, with 18 bases between the two ends. The CDR3 covers 15 residues. The CDR3 DNA is TGTGCCAGCAGACTGTACGCGGGACAGAACTACGAGCAGTACTTC. Its protein product is CASRLYAGQNYEQYF.

The V call is TRBV28, the J call TRBJ2-1, with D tentatively TRBD1 (6 bases). CDR3 length: 12 residues. Trimming removed 5 bases at V and 15 bases at J, with 17 bases between. Germline V gives CDR1 MDHEN, CDR2 SYDVKM. This chain's CDR3 is CASSGRDKGVFF. The CDR3 DNA is TGTGCCAGCAGTGGCCGGGACAAAGGCGTGTTCTTC.